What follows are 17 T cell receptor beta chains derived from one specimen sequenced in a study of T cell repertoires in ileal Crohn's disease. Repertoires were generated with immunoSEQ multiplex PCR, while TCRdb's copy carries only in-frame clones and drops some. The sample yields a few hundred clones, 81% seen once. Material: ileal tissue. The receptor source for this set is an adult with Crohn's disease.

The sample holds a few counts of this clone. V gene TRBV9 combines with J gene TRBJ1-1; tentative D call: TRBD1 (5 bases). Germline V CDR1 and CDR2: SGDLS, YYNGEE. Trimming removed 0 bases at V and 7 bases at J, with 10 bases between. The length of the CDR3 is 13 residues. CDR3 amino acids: CASSVATGDEAFF. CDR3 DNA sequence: TGTGCCAGCAGCGTAGCTACGGGGGATGAAGCTTTCTTT.

The DNA of the CDR3 is TGCAGCGTTGAGGGCAACACTGAAGCTTTCTTT. Protein sequence: CSVEGNTEAFF. The chain has TRBV29-1 and TRBJ1-1; the D is unclear. This CDR3 spans 11 amino acids. Germline lookup yields CDR1 SQVTM and CDR2 ANQGSEA. Trimming stripped 3 bases from V and 2 bases from J, with 4 bases between.

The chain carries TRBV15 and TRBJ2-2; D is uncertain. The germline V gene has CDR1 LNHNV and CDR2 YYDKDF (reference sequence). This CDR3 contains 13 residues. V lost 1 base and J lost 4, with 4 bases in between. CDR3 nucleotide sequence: TGTGCCACCAGCAGAGGAGCCACCGGGGAGCTGTTTTTT. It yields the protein CATSRGATGELFF.

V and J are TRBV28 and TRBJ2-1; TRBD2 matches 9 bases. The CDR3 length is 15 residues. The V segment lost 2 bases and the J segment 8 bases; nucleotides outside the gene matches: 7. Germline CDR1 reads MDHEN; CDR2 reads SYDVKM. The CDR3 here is CASSLAAGGPYEQFF. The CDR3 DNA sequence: TGTGCCAGCAGTTTAGCGGCGGGGGGGCCCTATGAGCAGTTCTTC. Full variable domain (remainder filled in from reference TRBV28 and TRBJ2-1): DVKVTQSSRYLVKRTGEKVFLECVQDMDHENMFWYRQDPGLGLRLIYFSYDVKMKEKGDIPEGYSVSREKKERFSLILESASTNQTSMYLCASSLAAGGPYEQFFGPGTRLTVL.

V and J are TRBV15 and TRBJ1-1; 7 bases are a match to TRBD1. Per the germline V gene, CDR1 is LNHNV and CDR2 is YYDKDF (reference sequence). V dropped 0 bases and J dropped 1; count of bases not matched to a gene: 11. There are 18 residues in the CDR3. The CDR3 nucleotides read TGTGCCACCAGCAGAGATTCCAGACAGGGCTTGAGGAACACTGAAGCTTTCTTT. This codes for CATSRDSRQGLRNTEAFF.

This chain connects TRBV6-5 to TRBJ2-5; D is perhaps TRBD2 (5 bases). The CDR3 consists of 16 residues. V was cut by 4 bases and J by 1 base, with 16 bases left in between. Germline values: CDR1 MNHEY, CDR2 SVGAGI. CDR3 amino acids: CASSSAGMWGQETQYF. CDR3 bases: TGTGCCAGCAGTTCGGCCGGGATGTGGGGCCAAGAGACCCAGTACTTC.

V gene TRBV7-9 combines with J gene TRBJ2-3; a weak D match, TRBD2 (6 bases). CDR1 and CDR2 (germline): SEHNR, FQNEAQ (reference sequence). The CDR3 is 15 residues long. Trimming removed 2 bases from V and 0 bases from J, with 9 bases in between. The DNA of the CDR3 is TGTGCCAGCAGCTTAAGAGCGGGTAGCACAGATACGCAGTATTTT. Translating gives CASSLRAGSTDTQYF.

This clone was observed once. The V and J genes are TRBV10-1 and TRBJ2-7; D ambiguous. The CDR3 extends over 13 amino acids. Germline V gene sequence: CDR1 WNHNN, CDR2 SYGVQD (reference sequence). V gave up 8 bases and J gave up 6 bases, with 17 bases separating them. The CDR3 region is CASPRPWAPEQYV. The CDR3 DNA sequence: TGCGCCAGCCCAAGACCCTGGGCTCCCGAGCAGTACGTC.

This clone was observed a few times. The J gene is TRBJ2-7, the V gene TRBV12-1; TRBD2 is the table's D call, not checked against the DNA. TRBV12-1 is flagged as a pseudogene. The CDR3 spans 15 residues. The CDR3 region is CASSFPAGRNYEQYF. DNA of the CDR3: TGTGCCAGCAGCTTTCCCGCGGGGCGCAACTACGAGCAGTACTTC.

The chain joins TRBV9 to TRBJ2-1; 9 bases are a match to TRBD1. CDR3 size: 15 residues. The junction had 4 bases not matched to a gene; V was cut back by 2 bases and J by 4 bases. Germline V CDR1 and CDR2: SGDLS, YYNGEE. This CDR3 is CASSVGTGIYNEQFF. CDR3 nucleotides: TGTGCCAGCAGCGTTGGGACAGGGATATACAATGAGCAGTTCTTC.

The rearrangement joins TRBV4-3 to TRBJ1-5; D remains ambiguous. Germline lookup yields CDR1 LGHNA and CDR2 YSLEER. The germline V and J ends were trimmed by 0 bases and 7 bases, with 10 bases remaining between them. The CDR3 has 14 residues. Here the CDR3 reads CASSQDSTVQPQHF. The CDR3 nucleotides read TGCGCCAGCAGCCAAGATTCTACCGTCCAGCCCCAGCATTTT.

CDR3 nucleotides: TGTGCCAGCAGTCGGGTGGGCCAGGGGGTTGTCCAAGAGACCCAGTACTTC. Amino acid sequence: CASSRVGQGVVQETQYF. The chain uses TRBV7-8 and TRBJ2-5, with 7 positions matching TRBD1. The CDR3 has 17 residues. J gave up 1 base and V 6 bases, and 14 bases lay outside the gene matches. Germline V gene sequence: CDR1 SGHVS, CDR2 FQNEAQ.

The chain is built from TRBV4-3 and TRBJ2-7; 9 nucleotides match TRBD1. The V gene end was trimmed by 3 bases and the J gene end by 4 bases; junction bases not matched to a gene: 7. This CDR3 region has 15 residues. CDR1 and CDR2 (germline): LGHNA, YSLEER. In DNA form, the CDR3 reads TGCGCCAGCAGCCAGGGTGGGACAGGGAATTACGAGCAGTACTTC. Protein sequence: CASSQGGTGNYEQYF.

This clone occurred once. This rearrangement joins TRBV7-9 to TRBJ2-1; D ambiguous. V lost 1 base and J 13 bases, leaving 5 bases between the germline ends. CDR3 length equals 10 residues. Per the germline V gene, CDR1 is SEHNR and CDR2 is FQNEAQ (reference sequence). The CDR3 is CASSLDSQFF. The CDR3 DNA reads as TGTGCCAGCAGCTTAGATTCTCAGTTCTTC. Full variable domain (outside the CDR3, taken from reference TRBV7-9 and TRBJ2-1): DTGVSQNPRHKITKRGQNVTFRCDPISEHNRLYWYRQTLGQGPEFLTYFQNEAQLEKSRLLSDRFSAERPKGSFSTLEIQRTEQGDSAMYLCASSLDSQFFGPGTRLTVL.

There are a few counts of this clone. The CDR3 DNA follows: TGTGCCAGCAGCGTCTCGGTCAGAGGCGACATTCAGTACTTC. This sequence encodes CASSVSVRGDIQYF. The chain combines TRBV9 with TRBJ2-4; D uncertain. There are 14 residues in the CDR3. The germline CDR1 and CDR2 sequences are SGDLS and YYNGEE. V was pared by 2 bases and J by 8 bases, with 14 bases between. The variable domain in full, completed from reference TRBV9 and TRBJ2-4, reads DSGVTQTPKHLITATGQRVTLRCSPRSGDLSVYWYQQSLDQGLQFLIQYYNGEERAKGNILERFSAQQFPDLHSELNLSSLELGDSALYFCASSVSVRGDIQYFGAGTRLSVL.

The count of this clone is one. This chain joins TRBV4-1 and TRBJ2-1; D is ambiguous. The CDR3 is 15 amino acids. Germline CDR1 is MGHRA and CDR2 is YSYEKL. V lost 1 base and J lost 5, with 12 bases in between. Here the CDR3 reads CASSQGTWPNNEQFF. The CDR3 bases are TGCGCCAGCAGCCAAGGAACATGGCCCAACAATGAGCAGTTCTTC.

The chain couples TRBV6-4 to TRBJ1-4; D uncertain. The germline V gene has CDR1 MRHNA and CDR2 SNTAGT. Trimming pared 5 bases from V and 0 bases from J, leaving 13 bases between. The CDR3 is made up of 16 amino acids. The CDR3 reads CASSSKTSATNEKLFF. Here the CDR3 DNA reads TGTGCCAGCAGTTCTAAAACGTCTGCAACTAATGAAAAACTGTTTTTT.